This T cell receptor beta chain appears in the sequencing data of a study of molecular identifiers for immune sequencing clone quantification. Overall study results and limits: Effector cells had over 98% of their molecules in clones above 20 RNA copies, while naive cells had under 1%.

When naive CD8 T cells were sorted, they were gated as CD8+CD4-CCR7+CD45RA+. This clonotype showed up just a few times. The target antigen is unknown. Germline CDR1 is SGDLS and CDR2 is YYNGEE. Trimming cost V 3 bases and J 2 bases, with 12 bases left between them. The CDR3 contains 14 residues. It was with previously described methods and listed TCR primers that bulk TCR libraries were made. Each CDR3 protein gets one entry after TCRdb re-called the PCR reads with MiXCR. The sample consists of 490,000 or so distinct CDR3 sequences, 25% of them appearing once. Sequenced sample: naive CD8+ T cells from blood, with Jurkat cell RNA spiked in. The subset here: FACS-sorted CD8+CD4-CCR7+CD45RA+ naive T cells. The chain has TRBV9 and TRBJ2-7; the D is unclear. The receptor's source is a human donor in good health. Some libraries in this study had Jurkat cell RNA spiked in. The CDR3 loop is CASSGPKNPYEQYF. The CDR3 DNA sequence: TGTGCCAGCAGCGGCCCGAAAAACCCCTACGAGCAGTACTTC.